Given below is one T cell receptor beta chain in context. Per the study methods: Cell counts per sample came from amplifying reference gene primers. TCRdb's copy holds only in-frame clones and misses some; the assay was immunoSEQ multiplex PCR. That table is the source of V, J and clone size, and D and trimming were worked out from the DNA. Seen here are some 180,000 clones, approximately 80% observed once, and the top ten hold 11%. The data originate from a study of blood T cell repertoires in COVID-19. Study background: Samples taken during acute and convalescent COVID-19 were collected in the United States, Italy and Spain. T cells, B-cell-depleted T cells, or PBMCs supplied cDNA or gDNA.

The CDR3 has 15 residues. Germline V lookup: CDR1 MGHRA, CDR2 YSYEKL. The V and J ends lost 0 bases and 3 bases respectively, with 11 bases between them. Recruited during active infection, patients (from Seattle) were subsequently followed longitudinally. J is TRBJ1-2 and V is TRBV4-1; D possibly corresponds to TRBD1 (5 bases). Material: peripheral blood. The TCR was taken from a woman aged 35 to 49 with COVID-19, enrolled during active disease. CDR3 DNA: TGCGCCAGCAGCCAAGATGGGGGGTCTCACTATGGCTACACCTTC. Translated: CASSQDGGSHYGYTF.